These T cell receptor beta chains were read from a single sample in a study of T cells expressing NK-cell markers. After re-calling the 5' RACE reads, TCRdb lists one entry per CDR3 protein, DNA absent. Recorded for this sample: 500,000 to 700,000 distinct CDR3 sequences. Specimen: blood T cells: a sorted CD56 or NKG2C T cell subset, CD4+ or CD8+ T cells, or bulk PBMC T cells (not recorded which). Source of these receptors: a man between 18 and 29 years old in good health. The CDR3 runs from the conserved cysteine through the conserved F or W.

J gene,V gene,CDR3 protein
TRBJ2-3,TRBV4-3,CASSQVTSAADTQYF
TRBJ2-3,TRBV6-2/TRBV6-3,CASSFLPADLTDTQYF
TRBJ2-1,TRBV12-3/TRBV12-4,CASSQRVAGGGNEQFF
TRBJ2-7,TRBV16,CASTPRTSGPYEQYF
TRBJ2-3,TRBV20-1,CSAAPGLAKNLPSTDTQYF
TRBJ2-1,TRBV7-6,CASSSRPQGDIYNEQFF
TRBJ2-1,TRBV12-3/TRBV12-4,CASRLLAGDGYEQFF
TRBJ1-1,TRBV3-1,CASSPKGVNTEAFF
TRBJ2-6,TRBV12-3/TRBV12-4,CASSPRDWLDPLPGANVLTF
TRBJ1-6,TRBV12-3/TRBV12-4,CASSWTGASPLHF
TRBJ1-2,TRBV7-6,CASSLLSPPKGHNYGYTF
TRBJ1-1,TRBV5-5,CASSYLGGVNTEAFF
TRBJ2-1,TRBV6-5,CASSYNFLGGSVYNEQFF
TRBJ2-1,TRBV29-1,CSVPKPGLSYNEQFF
TRBJ1-5,TRBV27,CASSLGTDNQPQHF
TRBJ1-5,TRBV28,CASSPRGDGGNQPQHF
TRBJ2-7,TRBV12-3/TRBV12-4,CASSPSAPGVTNEQYF
TRBJ2-7,TRBV28,CASSTLRIGRYEQYF
TRBJ2-3,TRBV3-1,CASSRTGRGAPDTQYF
TRBJ2-5,TRBV4-3,CASSQGRASGTVQETQYF
TRBJ2-1,TRBV13,CASSRLAGGLNWGGEQFF
TRBJ2-1,TRBV6-1,CASGSQGAGRNEQFF
TRBJ1-5,TRBV4-3,CASSQAQLQPQHF
TRBJ2-7,TRBV12-3/TRBV12-4,CASSKTEEQYF
TRBJ2-1,TRBV27,CASFRWTARGEQFF
TRBJ2-6,TRBV2,CASSERSAGANVLTF
TRBJ1-1,TRBV28,CASTPMGGLTEAFF
TRBJ2-3,TRBV4-2,CASSRRGYERERITDTQYF
TRBJ1-1,TRBV4-1,CASSQDKIAFF
TRBJ2-1,TRBV30,CAWSANRDEQFF
TRBJ2-5,TRBV10-3,CAISESATSGSQETQYF
TRBJ1-2,TRBV25-1,CASSDLTGYYGYTF
TRBJ1-4,TRBV2,CASSDGPGEKLFF
TRBJ2-2,TRBV5-1,CASSLGLAAGELFF
TRBJ2-1,TRBV12-3/TRBV12-4,CASSLAPGEQFF
TRBJ2-1,TRBV20-1,CSASREVGLAGWGYNEQFF
TRBJ2-2,TRBV7-7,CASSRITSGMITGELFF